One sample yielded the 32 T cell receptor beta chains listed below, sequenced in a study of blood T cell repertoires in COVID-19. Method: immunoSEQ multiplex PCR; TCRdb's copy keeps in-frame clones and lacks some. This table has 100,000 or so clones, about 80% appearing once. Specimen: peripheral blood. The source is a man aged 55 to 70 with acute or convalescent COVID-19.

This clone was counted once. The chain uses TRBV2 and TRBJ2-3; 9 nucleotides align to TRBD1. J gave up 2 bases and V 4 bases, and 4 bases lay outside the gene matches. The CDR3 runs 15 residues. Looked up from germline, CDR1 is SNHLY and CDR2 is FYNNEI. The CDR3 sequence is CASSVGTGYTDTQYF. The CDR3 DNA reads as TGTGCCAGCAGTGTCGGGACAGGGTACACAGATACGCAGTATTTT.

The V gene is TRBV21-1, the J gene TRBJ1-1; TRBD1 was called by the table and not checked on the DNA. TRBV21-1 is an annotated pseudogene. This CDR3 spans 12 amino acids. The chain's CDR3 is CASSKLGRPAFF. The CDR3 DNA reads TGTGCCAGCAGCAAACTGGGCCGCCCGGCTTTCTTT.

This chain joins TRBV5-1 and TRBJ1-2; no firm D call. This CDR3 spans 15 amino acids. From germline, CDR1 is SGHRS and CDR2 YFSETQ. V was shortened by 0 bases and J by 2 bases, with 11 bases between the two germline ends. The CDR3 DNA reads as TGCGCCAGCAGCTTGGCCGGAGCGGAAAACTATGGCTACACCTTC. Protein: CASSLAGAENYGYTF.

This clone was seen just once. This CDR3 reads CASSPPPEHTGELFF. The CDR3 DNA follows: TGTGCCAGCTCACCACCCCCGGAGCACACCGGGGAGCTGTTTTTT. The chain joins TRBV18 to TRBJ2-2; D uncertain. CDR3 length: 15 residues. Trimming removed 0 bases at V and 3 bases at J, with 8 bases between. The germline V gene encodes CDR1 KGHSH and CDR2 LQKENI.

The chain recombines TRBV9 with TRBJ2-1, with 9 bases matching TRBD2. The CDR3 contains 15 residues. The trim removed 5 bases at V and 2 bases at J, leaving 5 bases unmatched. Germline V lookup: CDR1 SGDLS, CDR2 YYNGEE. The CDR3, as DNA: TGTGCCAGCAGTCTTAGCGGGAGTGCCTACAATGAGCAGTTCTTC. Translation: CASSLSGSAYNEQFF.

To note about this clone: Additional DNA sequences in this sample encode the identical CDR3. The rearrangement uses TRBV28 and TRBJ2-1; 15 nucleotides agree with TRBD2. Germline V CDR1 and CDR2: MDHEN, SYDVKM. This CDR3 spans 17 amino acids. V was clipped by 6 bases and J by 0 bases; unmatched bases: 3. CDR3 in DNA: TGTGCCAGCAGCGGGACTAGCGGGGGGAGCTCCTACAATGAGCAGTTCTTC. This gives the protein CASSGTSGGSSYNEQFF.

Regarding this clone: Compared with germline, one end of the junction differs, possibly owing to a read error. V is TRBV2 and J is TRBJ2-1, with a weak D call TRBD1 (5 bases). Germline CDR1 reads SNHLY; CDR2 reads FYNNEI. The CDR3 contains 12 residues. The CDR3 DNA reads as TGCCTAGGGGTAACTCCCTACAATGAGCAGTTCTTC. The encoded protein is CLGVTPYNEQFF.

V is TRBV19 and J is TRBJ2-6; 7 bases align to TRBD1. Per germline, CDR1 LNHDA and CDR2 SQIVND (reference sequence). Germline trimming cut 3 bases from V and 0 bases from J; bases unmatched to any gene: 5. CDR3 length: 17 residues. The CDR3 reads CASSMGTASSGANVLTF. DNA for the CDR3: TGTGCCAGTAGTATGGGGACAGCTAGCTCTGGGGCCAACGTCCTGACTTTC.

As to this clone: At one of its ends the junction is not consistent with the germline gene, which may arise from a read error. The J gene is TRBJ2-5, the V gene TRBV25-1; the D gene is possibly TRBD1 (5 bases). The CDR3 has 15 residues. Germline V lookup: CDR1 MGHDK, CDR2 SYGVNS. The CDR3 loop reads CASSEWGSPQETQYF. CDR3 nucleotide sequence: TGTGCCAGCAGCGAATGGGGCAGCCCCCAAGAGACCCAGTACTTC. Variable domain in full (rest from reference TRBV25-1 and TRBJ2-5): EADIYQTPRYLVIGTGKKITLECSQTMGHDKMYWYQQDPGMELHLIHYSYGVNSTEKGDLSSESTVSRIRTEHFPLTLESARPSHTSQYLCASSEWGSPQETQYFGPGTRLLVL.

This clone was detected only a few times. The rearrangement uses TRBV11-3 and TRBJ2-1; 10 bases align to TRBD2. This CDR3 has 15 amino acids. Trimming cost V 2 bases and J 6 bases; bases outside gene matches: 4. The germline V gene encodes CDR1 SGHNT and CDR2 YENEEA. CDR3 protein: CASSLLAGESNEQFF. The CDR3 DNA is TGTGCCAGCAGCTTACTAGCGGGGGAGTCCAATGAGCAGTTCTTC.

This clone came up once. V and J are TRBV6-5 and TRBJ2-2; D is possibly TRBD2 (5 bases). The CDR3 is 13 residues long. V was cut by 6 bases and J by 8 bases, with 13 bases left in between. From germline, CDR1 is MNHEY and CDR2 SVGAGI. CDR3 in amino acids: CASRVTSGGELFF. CDR3 coding DNA: TGTGCCAGCAGGGTTACTTCGGGAGGGGAGCTGTTTTTT.

CDR3 residues: CASSTGGAGYNEQFF. Written as DNA, the CDR3 is TGTGCCAGCAGCACCGGAGGAGCGGGATACAATGAGCAGTTCTTC. V gene TRBV7-3 combines with J gene TRBJ2-1; 7 nucleotides agree with TRBD2. The CDR3 is 15 residues long. In germline, CDR1 is SGHTA, CDR2 FQGTGA. J gave up 4 bases and V 5 bases, and 8 bases lay outside the gene matches.

The rearrangement joins TRBV19 to TRBJ1-2; D may be TRBD1 (5 bases). V lost 7 bases to trimming and J lost 8 bases, with 14 bases between them. The germline CDR1 and CDR2 sequences are LNHDA and SQIVND (reference sequence). CDR3 size: 12 residues. The CDR3 DNA reads as TGTGCCAGTACTCAGGGTAATTTAGGCTACACCTTC. It yields the protein CASTQGNLGYTF. The complete variable domain, with remaining parts taken from reference TRBV19 and TRBJ1-2, reads DGGITQSPKYLFRKEGQNVTLSCEQNLNHDAMYWYRQDPGQGLRLIYYSQIVNDFQKGDIAEGYSVSREKKESFPLTVTSAQKNPTAFYLCASTQGNLGYTFGSGTRLTVV.

V and J are TRBV18 and TRBJ2-5, with D perhaps TRBD1 (5 bases). V was clipped by 1 base and J by 2 bases, with 8 bases between them. This CDR3 has 14 residues. From germline, CDR1 is KGHSH and CDR2 LQKENI. The CDR3 DNA sequence: TGTGCCAGCTCACCACGGCAGGGACAAGAGACCCAGTACTTC. Residues: CASSPRQGQETQYF. Filled out from reference TRBV18 and TRBJ2-5, the complete variable domain reads NAGVMQNPRHLVRRRGQEARLRCSPMKGHSHVYWYRQLPEEGLKFMVYLQKENIIDESGMPKERFSAEFPKEGPSILRIQQVVRGDSAAYFCASSPRQGQETQYFGPGTRLLVL.

The chain has TRBV6-5 and TRBJ2-1, with 8 positions matching TRBD2. The CDR3 has 11 amino acids. J was trimmed by 12 bases and V by 8 bases; bases with no gene match: 6. CDR1 and CDR2 from the germline V gene are MNHEY and SVGAGI. Written as DNA, the CDR3 is TGTGCCAGCTCGAACGGGGGGGGGCAGTTCTTC. It encodes CASSNGGGQFF.

The J gene is TRBJ2-2, the V gene TRBV15, with D unclear. CDR3 length: 18 amino acids. V was pared by 0 bases and J by 3 bases, with 17 bases between. Germline CDR1 is LNHNV and CDR2 is YYDKDF (reference sequence). CDR3 region: CATSRDRSRQTDTGELFF. The CDR3 nucleotides are TGTGCCACCAGCAGAGATCGGAGTCGGCAGACCGACACCGGGGAGCTGTTTTTT.

V is TRBV14 and J is TRBJ2-1; D is unresolved. The CDR3 covers 13 residues. V lost 2 bases to trimming and J lost 5 bases, with 7 bases between them. In germline, CDR1 is SGHDN, CDR2 FVKESK. The CDR3: CASSQTHDNEQFF. The CDR3 region has the DNA TGTGCCAGCAGCCAAACTCATGACAATGAGCAGTTCTTC.

The chain uses TRBV3-1 (or the pseudogene TRBV3-2) and TRBJ1-3; no firm D call. V lost 1 base, J lost 0 bases, and 10 bases lay in between. Germline-derived CDR1 and CDR2 are LGHDT and YNNKEL (reference sequence). This CDR3 is 16 amino acids long. CDR3 in amino acids: CASSQAATGSGNTIYF. The CDR3 region has the DNA TGTGCCAGCAGCCAAGCCGCGACGGGCTCTGGAAACACCATATATTTT.

The rearrangement uses TRBV7-2 and TRBJ2-4, with 7 nucleotides matching TRBD1. CDR1 and CDR2 from the germline V gene are SGHTA and FQGNSA. With 4 bases clipped from V and 6 bases from J, the junction kept 6 bases outside the gene matches. This CDR3 spans 14 amino acids. CDR3 sequence: CASSSARQGNIQYF. DNA of the CDR3: TGTGCCAGCAGCTCCGCCCGACAGGGAAACATTCAGTACTTC.

A remark on this clone: The sample has other DNA sequences that encode this CDR3 too. The chain joins TRBV29-1 to TRBJ2-3; TRBD2 agrees at 12 bases. V lost 8 bases and J lost 0; bases outside the gene matches: 3. Germline V gene data show CDR1 as SQVTM and CDR2 as ANQGSEA. The CDR3 has 14 amino acids. The CDR3 loop is CSSGLAGSTDTQYF. DNA of the CDR3: TGCAGCTCGGGACTAGCGGGTAGCACAGATACGCAGTATTTT.

The gene calls are TRBV5-4 and TRBJ1-3, with D maybe TRBD1 (5 bases). The length of the CDR3 is 15 residues. The V end was cut by 4 bases, the J end by 4 bases, with 15 bases between. Germline CDR1 and CDR2: SGHNT and YYREEE (reference sequence). CDR3 sequence: CASSAGRAVGNTIYF. As DNA, the CDR3 is TGTGCCAGCAGCGCAGGGCGCGCGGTAGGAAACACCATATATTTT.

There are a few counts of this clone. The V call is TRBV9, the J call TRBJ1-2, with D possibly being TRBD1 (5 bases). This CDR3 has 15 amino acids. In germline, CDR1 is SGDLS, CDR2 YYNGEE. Trimming pared 7 bases from V and 1 base from J, leaving 17 bases between. CDR3: CASQPGGIGNYGYTF. In nucleotides, the CDR3 is TGTGCCAGCCAACCGGGGGGGATTGGTAACTATGGCTACACCTTC.

The chain combines TRBV5-4 with TRBJ2-4; 8 bases are a match to TRBD1. Germline V gives CDR1 SGHNT, CDR2 YYREEE (reference sequence). The V gene end was trimmed by 3 bases and the J gene end by 8 bases; junction bases not matched to a gene: 4. The CDR3 totals 13 residues. The CDR3 region has the DNA TGTGCCAGCAGCTCAACAGGGGGTGACATTCAGTACTTC. It codes for CASSSTGGDIQYF. Using reference TRBV5-4 and TRBJ2-4 for the parts outside the CDR3, the full variable domain is ETGVTQSPTHLIKTRGQQVTLRCSSQSGHNTVSWYQQALGQGPQFIFQYYREEENGRGNFPPRFSGLQFPNYSSELNVNALELDDSALYLCASSSTGGDIQYFGAGTRLSVL.

The chain links TRBV6-5 to TRBJ2-7, with 11 bases identical to TRBD2. The V segment lost 7 bases and the J segment 5 bases; nucleotides outside the gene matches: 10. Per the germline V gene, CDR1 is MNHEY and CDR2 is SVGAGI. This CDR3 spans 15 amino acids. The CDR3 DNA reads as TGTGCCAGCACTCTTGTACTAGCGGGGGTTGACGAGCAGTACTTC. As protein: CASTLVLAGVDEQYF.

V is TRBV24-1 and J is TRBJ1-5; a possible D gene is TRBD1 (5 bases). The CDR3 totals 14 residues. CDR1 and CDR2 (germline): KGHDR, SFDVKD. Deletions cut 0 bases from V and 4 bases from J, with 6 bases between. This CDR3 reads CATSDLPGNQPQHF. The CDR3 DNA sequence: TGTGCCACCAGTGATTTGCCAGGGAATCAGCCCCAGCATTTT.

CDR3 residues: CASSYGYEQYF. In DNA, the CDR3 is TGTGCCAGCAGTTACGGCTACGAGCAGTACTTC. The rearrangement uses TRBV12-3 or TRBV12-4 and TRBJ2-7; D is undetermined. This CDR3 region has 11 residues. The V end lost 4 bases, the J end lost 3 bases, and 4 bases lay between the germline ends.

This clone appeared a few times. This chain connects TRBV5-4 to TRBJ1-2, with 7 bases matching TRBD1. Germline values: CDR1 SGHNT, CDR2 YYREEE (reference sequence). CDR3 length: 16 amino acids. After removal of 4 bases from V and 1 base from J, the junction contained 10 bases not matched to a gene. The CDR3 loop reads CASSVGQFGVNYGYTF. DNA of the CDR3: TGTGCCAGCAGCGTGGGACAGTTCGGAGTTAACTATGGCTACACCTTC.

The chain links TRBV14 to TRBJ1-1; no firm D call. The CDR3 totals 14 residues. Per the germline V gene, CDR1 is SGHDN and CDR2 is FVKESK. Trimming took 3 bases from V and 5 from J, leaving 13 bases between them. The CDR3, as DNA: TGTGCCAGCAGCCAGGCCCCCAGGTTAACTGAAGCTTTCTTT. Translated, it gives CASSQAPRLTEAFF.

The rearrangement joins TRBV6-2 or TRBV6-3 to TRBJ1-5, with 7 bases that match TRBD1. CDR3 length equals 14 residues. CDR1 MNHEY and CDR2 SVGEGT come from the germline V gene. After removal of 0 bases from V and 5 bases from J, the junction contained 1 base not matched to a gene. This CDR3 is CASSYSGGHQPQHF. The CDR3 DNA is TGTGCCAGCAGTTACTCAGGGGGCCATCAGCCCCAGCATTTT.

This clone was found a few times. The chain recombines TRBV11-2 with TRBJ2-1; 11 bases align to TRBD2. V was pared by 10 bases and J by 2 bases, with 4 bases of the junction left unmatched. The CDR3 is 14 residues long. Germline loops: CDR1 SGHAT, CDR2 FQNNGV. The CDR3 DNA reads as TGTGCCATCTCGGGACTAGCGGCCTACAATGAGCAGTTCTTC. This sequence encodes CAISGLAAYNEQFF.

The chain joins TRBV12-5 to TRBJ1-2; D gene unclear. V was shortened by 7 bases and J by 6 bases, with 6 bases between the two germline ends. Germline V lookup: CDR1 LGHNT, CDR2 FRNRAP. This CDR3 region has 10 residues. CDR3 amino acids: CASVGDGYTF. In DNA form, the CDR3 reads TGTGCTAGTGTGGGCGATGGCTACACCTTC.

Here the CDR3 DNA reads TGTGCCAGCAGCTTAGCGAGGGACAGGGATGAAGCTTTCTTT. Protein: CASSLARDRDEAFF. This rearrangement joins TRBV11-2 to TRBJ1-1, with 9 bases that match TRBD1. Trimming took 1 base from V and 7 from J; bases not matched to a gene: 4. The CDR3 runs 14 residues. CDR1 is SGHAT and CDR2 is FQNNGV in the germline V gene.